This T cell receptor (beta chain) comes out of a study of blood T cell repertoires in COVID-19. The overall study: Acute and convalescent COVID-19 specimens originated in the United States, Italy and Spain.

Profiling relied on immunoSEQ multiplex PCR, and the TCRdb table lists in-frame clones only, not all of them. Found here are about 180,000 clones, approximately 89% of them singletons; the top ten hold about 3.9%. This TCR was sampled from a woman aged 30 to 39 with acute or convalescent COVID-19. What was sequenced was peripheral blood.

CDR3 loop: CASRSQGASTNEKLFF. For the CDR3, the DNA is TGTGCCAGCAGAAGCCAGGGGGCCTCAACTAATGAAAAACTGTTTTTT. The chain uses TRBV7-8 and TRBJ1-4, with 8 bases identical to TRBD1. Germline CDR1 and CDR2: SGHVS and FQNEAQ. The J segment lost 0 bases and the V segment lost 6 bases, leaving 6 bases of the junction unmatched. CDR3 length: 16 amino acids.